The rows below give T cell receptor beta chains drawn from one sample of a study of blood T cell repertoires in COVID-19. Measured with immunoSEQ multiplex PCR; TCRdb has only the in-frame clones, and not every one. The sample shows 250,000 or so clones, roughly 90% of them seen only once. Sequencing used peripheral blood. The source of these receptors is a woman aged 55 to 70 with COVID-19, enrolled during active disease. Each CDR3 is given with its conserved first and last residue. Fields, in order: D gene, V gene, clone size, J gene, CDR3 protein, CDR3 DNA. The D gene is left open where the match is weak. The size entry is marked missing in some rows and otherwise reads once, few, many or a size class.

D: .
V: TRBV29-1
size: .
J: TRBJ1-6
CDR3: CSVKPGGSESPLHF
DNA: TGCAGCGTTAAACCAGGAGGATCGGAGTCACCCCTCCACTTT

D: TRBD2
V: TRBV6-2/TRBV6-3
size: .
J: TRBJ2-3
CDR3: CASSAGTSGPDTQYF
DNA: TGTGCCAGCAGTGCCGGGACTAGCGGTCCAGATACGCAGTATTTT

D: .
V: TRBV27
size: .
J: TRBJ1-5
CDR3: CASSRPGEPQHF
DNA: TGTGCCAGCAGCCGCCCCGGTGAGCCCCAGCATTTT

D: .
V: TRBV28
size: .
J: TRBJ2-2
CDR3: CASASPRQNTGELFF
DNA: TGTGCCAGCGCGTCCCCGAGGCAGAACACCGGGGAGCTGTTTTTT

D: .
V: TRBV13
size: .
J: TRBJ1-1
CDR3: CASSQGGNTEAFF
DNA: TGTGCCAGCAGCCAAGGGGGGAACACTGAAGCTTTCTTT

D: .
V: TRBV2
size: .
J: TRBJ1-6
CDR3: CASTGQGRSPLHF
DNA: TGTGCCAGCACAGGGCAGGGAAGATCACCCCTCCACTTT

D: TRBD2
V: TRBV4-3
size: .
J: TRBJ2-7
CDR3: CASSHERGGNYEQYF
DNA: TGCGCCAGCAGCCACGAGCGGGGGGGAAACTACGAGCAGTACTTC

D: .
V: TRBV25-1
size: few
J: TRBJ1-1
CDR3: CASSEYSGGRSNTEAFF
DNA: TGTGCCAGCAGTGAATATTCGGGGGGACGGTCAAACACTGAAGCTTTCTTT

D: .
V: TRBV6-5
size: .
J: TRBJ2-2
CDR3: CASTRDSNTGELFF
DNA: TGTGCCAGCACTCGAGACTCTAACACCGGGGAGCTGTTTTTT

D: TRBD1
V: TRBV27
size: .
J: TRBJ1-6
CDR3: CASSEQGGGSPLHF
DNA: TGTGCCAGCAGCGAACAGGGGGGAGGTTCACCCCTCCACTTT

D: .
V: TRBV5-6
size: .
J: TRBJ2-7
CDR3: CASSLGNSLYEQYF
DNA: TGTGCCAGCAGCTTGGGTAACAGTCTCTACGAGCAGTACTTC

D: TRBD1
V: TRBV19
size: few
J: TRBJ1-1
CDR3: CASSKPGQGATEAFF
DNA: TGTGCCAGTAGTAAACCGGGACAGGGGGCCACTGAAGCTTTCTTT

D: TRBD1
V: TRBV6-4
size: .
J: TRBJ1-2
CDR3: CASSEVGTGAYTF
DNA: TGTGCCAGCAGTGAAGTGGGGACAGGGGCCTACACCTTC

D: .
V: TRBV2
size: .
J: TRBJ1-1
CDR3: CASPVRVGDTEAFF
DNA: TGTGCCAGCCCGGTGAGGGTAGGTGATACTGAAGCTTTCTTT

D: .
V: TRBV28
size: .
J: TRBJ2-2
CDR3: CASPTGNQTQNTGELFF
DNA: TGTGCCAGCCCTACAGGAAATCAGACGCAGAACACCGGGGAGCTGTTTTTT

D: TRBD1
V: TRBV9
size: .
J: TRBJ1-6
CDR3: CASSVGQGRNNSPLHF
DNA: TGTGCCAGCAGCGTAGGACAGGGAAGGAATAATTCACCCCTCCACTTT

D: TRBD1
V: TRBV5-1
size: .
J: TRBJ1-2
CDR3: CASSPGQAMNYGYTF
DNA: TGCGCCAGCAGCCCTGGACAGGCGATGAACTATGGCTACACCTTC

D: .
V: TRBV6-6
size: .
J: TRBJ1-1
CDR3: CASSYLQGRNTEAFF
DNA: TGTGCCAGCAGTTACCTACAGGGTCGGAACACTGAAGCTTTCTTT

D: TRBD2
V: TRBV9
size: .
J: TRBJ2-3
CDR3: CASSRRLAGEDTQYF
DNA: TGTGCCAGCAGCAGACGACTAGCGGGGGAGGATACGCAGTATTTT

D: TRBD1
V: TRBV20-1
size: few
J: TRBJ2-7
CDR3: CSGQGAYEQYF
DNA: TGCAGTGGACAGGGGGCCTACGAGCAGTACTTC

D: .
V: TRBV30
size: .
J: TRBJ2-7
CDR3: CAWSRGGYEQYF
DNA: TGTGCCTGGAGTAGGGGGGGCTACGAGCAGTACTTC

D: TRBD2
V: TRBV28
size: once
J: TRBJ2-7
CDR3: CASSFWLGPSGGSYEQYF
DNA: TGTGCCAGCAGTTTCTGGCTGGGGCCTAGCGGGGGCTCCTACGAGCAGTACTTC

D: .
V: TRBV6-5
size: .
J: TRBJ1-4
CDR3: CASGDSGGEKLFF
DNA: TGTGCCAGCGGTGACTCGGGGGGTGAAAAACTGTTTTTT

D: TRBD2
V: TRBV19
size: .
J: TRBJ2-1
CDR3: CASSPTSGGRGEQFF
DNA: TGTGCCAGTAGCCCAACTAGCGGGGGGCGGGGTGAGCAGTTCTTC

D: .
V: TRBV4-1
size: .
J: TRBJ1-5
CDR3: CASSQESAVQPQHF
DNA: TGCGCCAGCAGCCAAGAGTCAGCGGTTCAGCCCCAGCATTTT

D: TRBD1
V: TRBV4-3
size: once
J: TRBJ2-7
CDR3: CASSPGTGISYEQYF
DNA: TGCGCCAGCAGCCCTGGGACAGGGATTTCCTACGAGCAGTACTTC

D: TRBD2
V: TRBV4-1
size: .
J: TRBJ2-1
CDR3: CASSQMGGDEQFF
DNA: TGCGCCAGCAGCCAAATGGGAGGGGATGAGCAGTTCTTC

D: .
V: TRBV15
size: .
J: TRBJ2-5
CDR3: CATSSLNSGSQETQYF
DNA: TGTGCCACCAGCAGTTTAAATTCGGGTTCCCAAGAGACCCAGTACTTC

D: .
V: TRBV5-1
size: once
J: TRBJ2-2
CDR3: CASSLARINTGELFF
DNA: TGCGCCAGCAGCTTGGCCAGGATAAACACCGGGGAGCTGTTTTTT

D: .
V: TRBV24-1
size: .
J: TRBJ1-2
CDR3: CATSASANYGYTF
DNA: TGTGCCACCAGTGCTTCCGCTAACTATGGCTACACCTTC

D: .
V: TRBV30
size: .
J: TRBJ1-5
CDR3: CAWRGGFSGPQHF
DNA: TGTGCCTGGAGGGGGGGTTTTTCGGGGCCCCAGCATTTT

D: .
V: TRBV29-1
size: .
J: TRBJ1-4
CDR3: CSVEEIGTNEKLFF
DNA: TGCAGCGTTGAAGAGATCGGAACTAATGAAAAACTGTTTTTT

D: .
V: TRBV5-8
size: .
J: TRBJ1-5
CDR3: CASSFREAQHF
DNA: TGTGCCAGCAGCTTTCGCGAGGCCCAGCATTTT

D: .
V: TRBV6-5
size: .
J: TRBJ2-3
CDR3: CASTPGGTDTQYF
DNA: TGTGCCAGCACCCCCGGGGGAACAGATACGCAGTATTTT